These 32 T cell receptor beta chains came from one sample sequenced in a study of T cells in Graves' hyperthyroidism and ophthalmopathy. The TCR beta CDR3 regions underwent amplification using RNA transcripts as the source. HTBI primers drove first-round RT-PCR of the TCR CDR3. MiXCR, applied by TCRdb to the multiplex PCR reads, yields one record per CDR3 protein. The table has a few hundred thousand distinct CDR3 sequences, around a sixth seen once. Sequenced input: blood. The source is a woman under 30 with Graves' hyperthyroidism that later progressed to Graves' ophthalmopathy.

The chain has TRBV7-9 and TRBJ2-5; D is possibly TRBD2 (10 bases). Trimming took off 3 bases at V and 4 bases at J, with 36 bases between the two ends. The CDR3 loop spans 22 amino acids. Germline V gene sequence: CDR1 SEHNR, CDR2 FQNEAQ (reference sequence). CDR3 bases: TGTGCCAGCAGCTTCACCGGGACAGGGCCTAGCGGGAGCCCTCGGGCATTAGAGACCCAGTACTTC. Its protein is CASSFTGTGPSGSPRALETQYF.

This clonotype showed up many times. The chain recombines TRBV28 with TRBJ1-6; maybe TRBD1 (6 bases). The CDR3 totals 13 residues. The germline V and J ends were trimmed by 8 bases and 7 bases, with 12 bases remaining between them. Per the germline V gene, CDR1 is MDHEN and CDR2 is SYDVKM. The CDR3 bases are TGTGCCAGCCGAAGGACAGTCAATTCACCCCTCCACTTT. Its protein product is CASRRTVNSPLHF.

A remark on this clonotype: Just one base apart from a much larger clone, this may be a read error. The genes are TRBV28 and TRBJ1-5; D is uncertain. Germline CDR1 and CDR2: MDHEN and SYDVKM. The CDR3 runs to 15 residues. The germline V and J ends were trimmed by 2 bases and 5 bases, with 13 bases remaining between them. In nucleotides, the CDR3 is TGTGCCAGCAGTTTACGTCGGGTCGCCCATCAGCCCCAGCATTTT. It translates to CASSLRRVAHQPQHF. The full variable domain, its missing parts supplied by reference TRBV28 and TRBJ1-5, is DVKVTQSSRYLVKRTGEKVFLECVQDMDHENMFWYRQDPGLGLRLIYFSYDVKMKEKGDIPEGYSVSREKKERFSLILESASTNQTSMYLCASSLRRVAHQPQHFGDGTRLSIL.

To note about this clonotype: An end of the junction differs from the germline gene, which may be a read error. The chain recombines TRBV19 with TRBJ1-3; no clear D gene. The CDR3 has 15 residues. Germline CDR1 reads LNHDA; CDR2 reads SQIVND (reference sequence). For the CDR3, the DNA is TGTGCCAGTAGGGAGGGCCCTGCGGGCGGAAGCACCATATATTTT. Protein sequence: CASREGPAGGSTIYF.

This clonotype was seen a handful of times. One junction end does not reproduce the germline sequence, and a read error may be involved. The chain is built from TRBV27 and TRBJ2-1, with TRBD2 identical over 8 bases. The germline V gene has CDR1 MNHEY and CDR2 SMNVEV (reference sequence). This CDR3 is 15 amino acids long. The CDR3 region is CPSSLSGRGGDEQFF. CDR3 coding DNA: TGTCCCAGCAGTTTGTCCGGGAGGGGGGGGGATGAGCAGTTCTTC.

Many counts were recorded for this clonotype. The chain couples TRBV28 to TRBJ1-1; D remains unclear. CDR3 length equals 14 residues. Between the trimmed V and J ends, which lost 2 bases and 1 base, there was a span of 8 bases. Germline CDR1 reads MDHEN; CDR2 reads SYDVKM. DNA of the CDR3: TGTGCCAGCAGTTTAGCAGCCCCGAACACTGAAGCTTTCTTT. Protein sequence: CASSLAAPNTEAFF.

This clonotype was picked up a small number of times. This chain links TRBV10-1 with TRBJ2-5, with D maybe TRBD2 (5 bases). Per germline, CDR1 WNHNN and CDR2 SYGVQD (reference sequence). The ends were cut back, 1 base at V and 10 bases at J, with 10 bases in the middle. CDR3 length: 12 amino acids. The chain's CDR3 is CASSEWEKYQYF. DNA of the CDR3: TGCGCCAGCAGTGAGTGGGAGAAATACCAGTACTTC.

This clonotype was recorded a few times. The chain is built from TRBV11-2 and TRBJ2-1; 11 nucleotides agree with TRBD2. V gave up 5 bases and J gave up 4 bases; unmatched junction bases: 7. The CDR3 extends over 16 amino acids. Germline V lookup: CDR1 SGHAT, CDR2 FQNNGV. As DNA, the CDR3 is TGTGCCAGCAGCGTAGGTGGGACTAGCGGATACAATGAGCAGTTCTTC. As protein: CASSVGGTSGYNEQFF.

Ten or more counts support this clonotype. The chain couples TRBV5-1 to TRBJ2-5; no definite D call. Germline V gene lookup returns CDR1 SGHRS and CDR2 YFSETQ. The CDR3 is made up of 13 amino acids. Trimming removed 2 bases from V and 3 bases from J, with 8 bases in between. In DNA form, the CDR3 reads TGCGCCAGCAGCTTCCCCTCTGAAGAGACCCAGTACTTC. It encodes CASSFPSEETQYF.

In regard to this clonotype: Possible read error: a much larger clone is one base away. The chain is built from TRBV28 and TRBJ2-2; possibly TRBD2 for D (6 bases). The CDR3 runs to 15 residues. Germline V lookup: CDR1 MDHEN, CDR2 SYDVKM. The CDR3 nucleotides read TGTGCCAGCAGTCCCCTCGTAGGGGCGGGCGGGGAGCTGCTTTTT. It yields the protein CASSPLVGAGGELLF. Full variable domain (outside the CDR3, taken from reference TRBV28 and TRBJ2-2): DVKVTQSSRYLVKRTGEKVFLECVQDMDHENMFWYRQDPGLGLRLIYFSYDVKMKEKGDIPEGYSVSREKKERFSLILESASTNQTSMYLCASSPLVGAGGELLFGEGSRLTVL.

This clonotype was seen a few times. The chain employs TRBV25-1 and TRBJ1-4; D might be TRBD1 (5 bases). The ends were cut back, 4 bases at V and 8 bases at J, with 17 bases in the middle. CDR3 length: 15 residues. Germline CDR1 is MGHDK and CDR2 is SYGVNS. The CDR3 DNA reads TGTGCCAGCAGTGGGTCTTGGGGACTGGAAGAAAAACTGTTTTTT. As protein: CASSGSWGLEEKLFF.

Many counts were recorded for this clonotype. The chain recombines TRBV12-3 or TRBV12-4 with TRBJ1-1; TRBD1 is a possible D gene (5 bases). The CDR3 spans 13 residues. V lost 6 bases to trimming and J lost 4 bases, with 12 bases between them. CDR3 protein: CASRRGLGTEAFF. CDR3 in DNA: TGTGCCAGCAGGCGGGGGTTGGGCACTGAAGCTTTCTTT.

This clonotype was recorded many times. The chain has TRBV28 and TRBJ1-2, with 8 bases lining up with TRBD1. Per the germline V gene, CDR1 is MDHEN and CDR2 is SYDVKM. The V gene end was trimmed by 5 bases and the J gene end by 6 bases; junction bases not matched to a gene: 14. The CDR3 consists of 16 residues. CDR3: CASSPTQTGEEDGYTF. The CDR3 DNA is TGTGCCAGCAGTCCGACCCAGACAGGGGAGGAAGATGGCTACACCTTC.

This clonotype has ten or more counts. J is TRBJ1-5 and V is TRBV6-6; no clear D gene. CDR3 size: 13 residues. From germline, CDR1 is MNHNY and CDR2 SVGAGI (reference sequence). V gave up 2 bases and J gave up 4 bases, with 6 bases separating them. The CDR3 is CASSYLSNQPQHF. CDR3 nucleotide sequence: TGTGCCAGCAGTTACCTCTCGAATCAGCCCCAGCATTTT.

Only a few counts were recorded for this clonotype. This chain joins TRBV4-2 and TRBJ2-3; D is possibly TRBD2 (6 bases). The V end was cut by 1 base, the J end by 4 bases, with 21 bases between. The CDR3 runs 18 residues. Germline loops: CDR1 LGHNA, CDR2 YNFKEQ. CDR3 loop: CASSQAINVGGGPDTQYF. The CDR3 DNA reads as TGTGCCAGCAGCCAAGCTATCAATGTCGGGGGAGGTCCAGATACGCAGTATTTT.

The chain links TRBV2 to TRBJ2-3, with 8 bases fitting TRBD1. The CDR3 length is 14 residues. V lost 10 bases to trimming and J lost 4 bases; unmatched junction nucleotides: 10. The germline CDR1 and CDR2 sequences are SNHLY and FYNNEI. CDR3 coding DNA: TGTGCCATCCCCAGGGGGCCTGGGGCAGATACGCAGTATTTT. This sequence encodes CAIPRGPGADTQYF.

In this sample, this clonotype turned up once. This chain connects TRBV6-2 or TRBV6-3 to TRBJ1-5; the D gene is possibly TRBD1 (5 bases). CDR1 MNHEY and CDR2 SVGEGT come from the germline V gene. The CDR3 sequence is 14 residues long. V shed 10 bases and J shed 6 bases, with 19 bases lying between them. Here the CDR3 DNA reads TGTGCCACCGACGAAGGCAGGGTTGGTCAGCCCCAGCATTTT. Its translation is CATDEGRVGQPQHF.

This chain connects TRBV10-3 to TRBJ1-1; 9 positions match TRBD1. J lost 12 bases, V lost 6 bases, and 14 bases had no gene match. CDR1 ENHRY and CDR2 SYGVKD come from the germline V gene. The length of the CDR3 is 14 residues. In DNA form, the CDR3 reads TGTGCCATCAGCGATTCAACAGGGGGCGACGAATCTTTCTTT. As protein: CAISDSTGGDESFF.

In its sample, this clonotype was seen many times. The rearrangement uses TRBV30 and TRBJ2-5, with 9 bases identical to TRBD1. The CDR3 totals 13 residues. V dropped 4 bases and J dropped 3; count of bases not matched to a gene: 3. Germline V CDR1 and CDR2: GTSNPN, SVGIG (reference sequence). CDR3 sequence reads: CAWTGTGKETQYF. Here the CDR3 DNA reads TGTGCCTGGACCGGGACAGGGAAAGAGACCCAGTACTTC.

This clonotype was found many times. The chain is built from TRBV11-2 and TRBJ2-3; 12 positions agree with TRBD2. This CDR3 spans 16 amino acids. Per the germline V gene, CDR1 is SGHAT and CDR2 is FQNNGV. V was clipped by 2 bases and J by 3 bases; unmatched bases: 3. The CDR3 reads CASSLLAGGRTDTQYF. For the CDR3, the DNA is TGTGCCAGCAGCTTACTAGCGGGAGGGAGAACAGATACGCAGTATTTT.

The V and J genes are TRBV5-4 and TRBJ2-2; 8 bases match TRBD2. The CDR3 loop spans 15 amino acids. Per the germline V gene, CDR1 is SGHNT and CDR2 is YYREEE (reference sequence). After removal of 4 bases from V and 6 bases from J, the junction contained 8 bases not matched to a gene. CDR3 bases: TGTGCCAGCAGCACCAAGCGGGAGATGCCCGGGGAGCTGTTTTTT. This codes for CASSTKREMPGELFF.

The CDR3 DNA reads TGTGCCACCAGCACAAGATTGGGTACTAGTGGGGACGAGCAGTACTTC. Translated, it gives CATSTRLGTSGDEQYF. The J gene is TRBJ2-7, the V gene TRBV15; possible D gene TRBD2, 5 bases. Germline V gives CDR1 LNHNV, CDR2 YYDKDF (reference sequence). Trimming took off 4 bases at V and 5 bases at J, with 21 bases between the two ends. The CDR3 totals 16 residues.

V and J are TRBV6-1 and TRBJ2-2; 7 nucleotides align to TRBD2. The CDR3 loop spans 14 amino acids. The germline CDR1 and CDR2 sequences are MNHNS and SASEGT. V dropped 6 bases and J dropped 4; count of bases not matched to a gene: 5. The CDR3 reads CASRRTRGTGELFF. As DNA, the CDR3 is TGTGCCAGCAGGAGGACTAGGGGCACCGGGGAGCTGTTTTTT.

This clonotype was seen only once. This rearrangement joins TRBV6-1 to TRBJ2-6, with D perhaps TRBD1 (5 bases). The length of the CDR3 is 15 residues. The V end lost 7 bases, the J end lost 0 bases, and 10 bases lay between the germline ends. CDR1 and CDR2 (germline): MNHNS, SASEGT. CDR3 in amino acids: CASTSGHSGANVLTF. Written as DNA, the CDR3 is TGTGCCAGCACCTCAGGGCACTCTGGGGCCAACGTCCTGACTTTC.

The chain recombines TRBV7-2 with TRBJ1-2; 8 nucleotides match TRBD1. This CDR3 has 16 residues. J gave up 3 bases and V 2 bases, and 8 bases lay outside the gene matches. Germline V gene sequence: CDR1 SGHTA, CDR2 FQGNSA. The CDR3 region is CASSLLSQGADYGYTF. CDR3 in DNA: TGTGCCAGCAGCTTACTGAGCCAGGGGGCCGACTATGGCTACACCTTC.

The rearrangement uses TRBV4-1 and TRBJ2-7, with 7 bases fitting TRBD1. CDR3 length: 16 residues. The germline V gene has CDR1 MGHRA and CDR2 YSYEKL. Unmatched junction bases numbered 10, after V lost 5 bases and J lost 0 bases. CDR3 loop: CASSLRQGESSYEQYF. The CDR3 coding sequence is TGCGCCAGCAGCTTAAGACAGGGAGAGAGCTCCTACGAGCAGTACTTC.

This clonotype was picked up many times. The chain links TRBV27 to TRBJ1-1; possibly TRBD1 for D (6 bases). Trimming removed 7 bases at V and 6 bases at J, with 18 bases between. CDR1 and CDR2 (germline): MNHEY, SMNVEV (reference sequence). This CDR3 is built from 14 residues. The CDR3 DNA reads TGTGCCAGCACGGGGGGCGCCTTAGGAGCTGAAGCTTTCTTT. Protein: CASTGGALGAEAFF.

This clonotype was recorded at least ten times. The V and J genes are TRBV9 and TRBJ2-5; D gene unclear. The CDR3 totals 15 residues. Germline values: CDR1 SGDLS, CDR2 YYNGEE. V was cut by 4 bases and J by 1 base, with 14 bases left in between. CDR3 nucleotides: TGTGCCAGCAGCCCCCACTCCCGAAGCCAAGAGACCCAGTACTTC. This encodes CASSPHSRSQETQYF.

Here the CDR3 reads CASSPDGGQGETQYF. CDR3 sequence (DNA): TGTGCCAGCAGCCCGGACGGGGGACAGGGGGAGACCCAGTACTTC. V gene TRBV11-3 combines with J gene TRBJ2-5; TRBD1 agrees at 10 bases. CDR1 is SGHNT and CDR2 is YENEEA in the germline V gene. The CDR3 is 15 residues long. V lost 5 bases to trimming and J lost 5 bases; unmatched junction nucleotides: 8.

This clonotype was seen many times. The CDR3 protein is CASSFSQASESEQFF. The CDR3 DNA sequence: TGCGCCAGCAGCTTTTCTCAGGCCTCAGAGTCTGAGCAGTTCTTC. The chain is built from TRBV5-1 and TRBJ2-1; D gene uncertain. Trimming stripped 2 bases from V and 9 bases from J, with 18 bases between. Germline V CDR1 and CDR2: SGHRS, YFSETQ. This CDR3 comprises 15 residues.

This clonotype was picked up many times. The V and J genes are TRBV28 and TRBJ1-2; 7 nucleotides align to TRBD1. The CDR3 has 15 residues. The germline gives CDR1 MDHEN, CDR2 SYDVKM. The ends lost 3 bases at V and 5 bases at J; junction bases unmatched: 9. The CDR3 reads CASSFGTEPLYGYTF. The CDR3 DNA reads TGTGCCAGCAGTTTCGGGACAGAACCCCTTTATGGCTACACCTTC.

Comment on this clonotype: Relative to the germline gene, one junction end is altered; a read error may explain this. This sequence joins TRBV11-1 and TRBJ2-1; D gene ambiguous. This CDR3 has 13 residues. Germline-derived CDR1 and CDR2 are SGHAT and FQDESV (reference sequence). In DNA form, the CDR3 reads TGTGCCAGCAGCTTAGCGGGCCCTTCCGAGCAGCTCTTC. Its protein product is CASSLAGPSEQLF.